The 6 T cell receptor beta chains below were found in one sample sequenced in a study of shared clonotypes between healthy human individuals. Assay: immunoSEQ multiplex PCR; the TCRdb copy retains only in-frame clones and omits some. The data contain approximately 1.5 million clones, just under 99% of them singletons. Sequenced material: naive CD4+ T cells sorted from blood. Stated subset: CD45RA+ positively selected. Every receptor here comes from a man under 40 in good health.

The V call is TRBV11-2, the J call TRBJ1-2; 7 positions agree with TRBD1. The CDR3 is 13 residues long. V gave up 5 bases and J gave up 5 bases; unmatched junction bases: 5. Germline V gives CDR1 SGHAT, CDR2 FQNNGV. The CDR3 region has the DNA TGTGCCAGCAGCGTGACAGGGAATTATGGCTACACCTTC. This gives the protein CASSVTGNYGYTF.

This chain uses TRBV7-8 with TRBJ2-3; TRBD2 agrees at 7 bases. The trim removed 5 bases at V and 9 bases at J, leaving 17 bases unmatched. CDR3 length: 16 residues. Per the germline V gene, CDR1 is SGHVS and CDR2 is FQNEAQ. The CDR3 is CASSNPPWVAGETQYF. CDR3 nucleotides: TGTGCCAGCAGCAACCCGCCTTGGGTAGCGGGTGAAACGCAGTATTTT.

CDR3 in amino acids: CASRALTDTQYF. The DNA of the CDR3 is TGTGCCAGTAGGGCGCTCACAGATACGCAGTATTTT. The chain combines TRBV19 with TRBJ2-3; D gene unclear. Per germline, CDR1 LNHDA and CDR2 SQIVND (reference sequence). Trimming took off 6 bases at V and 2 bases at J, with 6 bases between the two ends. The CDR3 loop spans 12 amino acids. Looking up the rest from reference TRBV19 and TRBJ2-3 gives the full variable domain: DGGITQSPKYLFRKEGQNVTLSCEQNLNHDAMYWYRQDPGQGLRLIYYSQIVNDFQKGDIAEGYSVSREKKESFPLTVTSAQKNPTAFYLCASRALTDTQYFGPGTRLTVL.

The chain joins TRBV6-5 to TRBJ2-7; 7 positions agree with TRBD1. The CDR3 length is 13 residues. The V gene end was trimmed by 11 bases and the J gene end by 3 bases; junction bases not matched to a gene: 10. Germline V lookup: CDR1 MNHEY, CDR2 SVGAGI. CDR3 in DNA: TGTGCCGTGTCCCGGGACAGAAACTACGAGCAGTACTTC. Amino acids: CAVSRDRNYEQYF.

In regard to this clone: In the same sample, other DNA sequences code for this CDR3. The V gene is TRBV18, the J gene TRBJ2-7, with a possible D match to TRBD2 (6 bases). This CDR3 has 15 amino acids. Per germline, CDR1 KGHSH and CDR2 LQKENI. V gave up 2 bases and J gave up 3 bases, with 14 bases separating them. In nucleotides, the CDR3 is TGTGCCAGCTCACCAACGGGTACGGGGGACTACGAGCAGTACTTC. Its protein is CASSPTGTGDYEQYF.

This sequence joins TRBV27 and TRBJ2-7; D assignment may be TRBD1 or TRBD2 (5 bases each). Trimming took off 0 bases at V and 1 base at J, with 10 bases between the two ends. The CDR3 has 15 residues. Germline lookup yields CDR1 MNHEY and CDR2 SMNVEV (reference sequence). CDR3 protein: CASSLSGTDSYEQYF. The CDR3 DNA sequence: TGTGCCAGCAGTTTATCGGGGACCGATTCCTACGAGCAGTACTTC.